A selection of T cell receptor beta chains follows, all from one sample in a study of identical twins. TCRdb fed the 5' RACE reads into MiXCR, producing one record per CDR3 protein. Among roughly 250,000 distinct CDR3 sequences listed, 7% were seen once. This sample also belongs to another study, concerning yellow fever vaccine responses in identical twins.

The sample was memory (CD45RO+) T cells sorted from blood. The origin of the receptors is a woman between 18 and 29 years old in good health. CDR3s include the opening cysteine and the closing phenylalanine or tryptophan. The D gene is left open where the match is weak. The size field is filled for only some rows; it gives once, few, many or a size class.

D gene: TRBD1; J gene: TRBJ2-3; V gene: TRBV20-1; clone size: few; CDR3 DNA: TGCAGTGCACCGAACAGGGGGTTGTTTTCAGATACGCAGTATTTT; CDR3 protein: CSAPNRGLFSDTQYF
D gene: TRBD1; J gene: TRBJ2-1; V gene: TRBV5-1; clone size: many; CDR3 DNA: TGCGCCAGCAGGGCCACAGGGGCCAATGAGCAGTTCTTC; CDR3 protein: CASRATGANEQFF
D gene: .; J gene: TRBJ1-2; V gene: TRBV7-6; clone size: few; CDR3 DNA: TGTGCCAGCAGCCAACACGCGGTGGCTGGCTACACCTTC; CDR3 protein: CASSQHAVAGYTF
D gene: .; J gene: TRBJ2-2; V gene: TRBV12-3/TRBV12-4; clone size: many; CDR3 DNA: TGTGCCAGCAGTTTAGTGGGGGCGACCGGGGAGCTGTTTTTT; CDR3 protein: CASSLVGATGELFF
D gene: .; J gene: TRBJ2-2; V gene: TRBV12-3/TRBV12-4; clone size: many; CDR3 DNA: TGTGCCAGCAAGCCTCGTAACACCGGGGAGCTGTTTTTT; CDR3 protein: CASKPRNTGELFF
D gene: .; J gene: TRBJ2-3; V gene: TRBV6-2/TRBV6-3; clone size: few; CDR3 DNA: TGTGCCAGCAGTTACATGGGTCCGCAGTATTTT; CDR3 protein: CASSYMGPQYF
D gene: .; J gene: TRBJ1-5; V gene: TRBV3-1; clone size: many; CDR3 DNA: TGTGCCAGCAGCCAAGATAGGGGGGCCTTGCAGCCCCAGCATTTT; CDR3 protein: CASSQDRGALQPQHF
D gene: .; J gene: TRBJ2-4; V gene: TRBV5-8; clone size: .; CDR3 DNA: TGTGCCAGCAGCTTGGATAAGGGGGTAGTCAAAAACATTCAGTACTTC; CDR3 protein: CASSLDKGVVKNIQYF
D gene: .; J gene: TRBJ1-2; V gene: TRBV2; clone size: many; CDR3 DNA: TGTGCCAGCAGTGAAAACTATGGCTACACCTTC; CDR3 protein: CASSENYGYTF
D gene: .; J gene: TRBJ2-2; V gene: TRBV5-5; clone size: many; CDR3 DNA: TGTGCCAGCAGCTTACAGGGAGCGGACACCGGGGAGCTGTTTTTT; CDR3 protein: CASSLQGADTGELFF
D gene: .; J gene: TRBJ2-4; V gene: TRBV28; clone size: few; CDR3 DNA: TGTGCCAGCAGTACCCGGGACACCTCATTGGGGACCCTAGCCAAAAACATTCAGTACTTC; CDR3 protein: CASSTRDTSLGTLAKNIQYF
D gene: .; J gene: TRBJ2-3; V gene: TRBV5-6; clone size: many; CDR3 DNA: TGTGCCAGCAGCTTGGTGGGACGGACAGATACGCAGTATTTT; CDR3 protein: CASSLVGRTDTQYF
D gene: .; J gene: TRBJ2-7; V gene: TRBV27; clone size: few; CDR3 DNA: TGTGCCAGCAGTACGGAGGGTCTCTACGAGCAGTACTTC; CDR3 protein: CASSTEGLYEQYF
D gene: .; J gene: TRBJ1-2; V gene: TRBV20-1; clone size: few; CDR3 DNA: TGCAGTGCTAGAGATTTGCAGGATCCGGGAACCTATGGCTACACCTTC; CDR3 protein: CSARDLQDPGTYGYTF
D gene: .; J gene: TRBJ1-1; V gene: TRBV10-1; clone size: many; CDR3 DNA: TGCGCCAGCAGTTATGGGGAGGGCACTGAAGCTTTCTTT; CDR3 protein: CASSYGEGTEAFF
D gene: .; J gene: TRBJ2-3; V gene: TRBV7-9; clone size: .; CDR3 DNA: TGTGCCAGCAGAGTAGGAGATACGCAGTATTTT; CDR3 protein: CASRVGDTQYF
D gene: .; J gene: TRBJ2-5; V gene: TRBV5-4; clone size: few; CDR3 DNA: TGTGCCAGCAGCCCGTTAGCGACAGATCCCCAAGAGACCCAGTACTTC; CDR3 protein: CASSPLATDPQETQYF
D gene: TRBD1; J gene: TRBJ2-1; V gene: TRBV18; clone size: few; CDR3 DNA: TGTGCCAGCTCACCCCCGGACAGGGGGAACAATGAGCAGTTCTTC; CDR3 protein: CASSPPDRGNNEQFF
D gene: TRBD2; J gene: TRBJ2-1; V gene: TRBV3-1; clone size: many; CDR3 DNA: TGTGCCAGCAGCCCCGGACTAGCGGACAATGAGCAGTTCTTC; CDR3 protein: CASSPGLADNEQFF
D gene: .; J gene: TRBJ2-2; V gene: TRBV28; clone size: .; CDR3 DNA: TGTGCCAGCAGTTTATCCAGACAGGACCCCGTGGGGACCGGGGAGCTGTTTTTT; CDR3 protein: CASSLSRQDPVGTGELFF
D gene: .; J gene: TRBJ2-2; V gene: TRBV5-1; clone size: .; CDR3 DNA: TGCGCCAGCAGCTTGGGAAGGAGCACCGGGGAGCTGTTTTTT; CDR3 protein: CASSLGRSTGELFF
D gene: .; J gene: TRBJ1-6; V gene: TRBV10-3; clone size: many; CDR3 DNA: TGTGCCATCAGTGAAAAGGACAATAATTCACCCCTCCACTTT; CDR3 protein: CAISEKDNNSPLHF
D gene: .; J gene: TRBJ2-1; V gene: TRBV12-3/TRBV12-4; clone size: few; CDR3 DNA: TGTGCCAGCAGCCTCGTAAGCACCTACAATGAGCAGTTCTTC; CDR3 protein: CASSLVSTYNEQFF
D gene: .; J gene: TRBJ2-2; V gene: TRBV7-9; clone size: many; CDR3 DNA: TGTGCCAGCAGCTTAATCGGTTCCGCCGGGGAGCTGTTTTTT; CDR3 protein: CASSLIGSAGELFF
D gene: TRBD1; J gene: TRBJ1-2; V gene: TRBV2; clone size: many; CDR3 DNA: TGTGCCAGTCGGACAGGGCCGGCCTATGGCTACACCTTC; CDR3 protein: CASRTGPAYGYTF
D gene: .; J gene: TRBJ1-1; V gene: TRBV27; clone size: .; CDR3 DNA: TGTGCCAGCGGGCGGGGGGGAGCTTTCTTT; CDR3 protein: CASGRGGAFF
D gene: TRBD2; J gene: TRBJ2-5; V gene: TRBV20-1; clone size: .; CDR3 DNA: TGCAGTGCTAGAGATTTAGTTCCTAGCGGGAGTTTTGAGACCCAGTACTTC; CDR3 protein: CSARDLVPSGSFETQYF
D gene: .; J gene: TRBJ2-2; V gene: TRBV10-3; clone size: few; CDR3 DNA: TGTGCCATCAGTGGTGGGGAGGAGACCGGGGAGCTGTTTTTT; CDR3 protein: CAISGGEETGELFF
D gene: .; J gene: TRBJ1-1; V gene: TRBV3-1; clone size: many; CDR3 DNA: TGTGCCAGCAGCCAAGGACGGAACACTGAAGCTTTCTTT; CDR3 protein: CASSQGRNTEAFF
D gene: .; J gene: TRBJ1-2; V gene: TRBV20-1; clone size: .; CDR3 DNA: TGCAGTGCTAGAGATCGCGGTCGGACAGCCAACTATGGCTACACCTTC; CDR3 protein: CSARDRGRTANYGYTF
D gene: .; J gene: TRBJ2-1; V gene: TRBV5-5; clone size: .; CDR3 DNA: TGTGCCAGCAGCCGCGGGCGAATCTCCTACAATGAGCAGTTCTTC; CDR3 protein: CASSRGRISYNEQFF
D gene: .; J gene: TRBJ1-6; V gene: TRBV4-2; clone size: many; CDR3 DNA: TGTGCCAGCAGCCAGGGCTCGTCTGCAGGAGTCAATTCACCCCTCCACTTT; CDR3 protein: CASSQGSSAGVNSPLHF
D gene: .; J gene: TRBJ2-1; V gene: TRBV7-6; clone size: few; CDR3 DNA: TGTGCCAGCAGCTTAGGTCTCGGGGCTCACAATGAGCAGTTCTTC; CDR3 protein: CASSLGLGAHNEQFF
D gene: TRBD2; J gene: TRBJ2-2; V gene: TRBV12-3/TRBV12-4; clone size: few; CDR3 DNA: TGTGCCAGCTCCGGACTAGCGGGAACGAACACCGGGGAGCTGTTTTTT; CDR3 protein: CASSGLAGTNTGELFF
D gene: TRBD1; J gene: TRBJ2-1; V gene: TRBV4-1; clone size: .; CDR3 DNA: TGCGCCAGCAGCCAACCGGGACAGGGGAGGAATGAGCAGTTCTTC; CDR3 protein: CASSQPGQGRNEQFF
D gene: .; J gene: TRBJ2-7; V gene: TRBV6-1; clone size: few; CDR3 DNA: TGTGCCAGCAAGGAGGACAGCTACGAGCAGTACTTC; CDR3 protein: CASKEDSYEQYF
D gene: .; J gene: TRBJ2-1; V gene: TRBV3-1; clone size: many; CDR3 DNA: TGTGCCAGCAGCCAAGAAGTTCACCACAATGAGCAGTTCTTC; CDR3 protein: CASSQEVHHNEQFF
D gene: .; J gene: TRBJ2-1; V gene: TRBV7-2; clone size: many; CDR3 DNA: TGTGCCAGCAGCCAAACCTACAATGAGCAGTTCTTC; CDR3 protein: CASSQTYNEQFF
D gene: .; J gene: TRBJ2-7; V gene: TRBV7-9; clone size: .; CDR3 DNA: TGTGCCAGCAGCCTCGGGTTGGTAGGGGGCTACGAGCAGTACTTC; CDR3 protein: CASSLGLVGGYEQYF
D gene: TRBD1; J gene: TRBJ2-3; V gene: TRBV10-3; clone size: .; CDR3 DNA: TGTGCCATCAGTGATGGGCAGGGGGCAACAGATACGCAGTATTTT; CDR3 protein: CAISDGQGATDTQYF
D gene: TRBD1; J gene: TRBJ2-2; V gene: TRBV20-1; clone size: .; CDR3 DNA: TGCAGTGCAAACGTACAGGGGAAGCACGGGGAGCTGTTTTTT; CDR3 protein: CSANVQGKHGELFF
D gene: TRBD1; J gene: TRBJ1-5; V gene: TRBV10-3; clone size: many; CDR3 DNA: TGTGCCATCAGTGAGGGACAGGGTGACAATCAGCCCCAGCATTTT; CDR3 protein: CAISEGQGDNQPQHF
D gene: TRBD1; J gene: TRBJ1-2; V gene: TRBV7-2; clone size: .; CDR3 DNA: TGTGCCAGCAGCGCCCCAGGGGGCGTTAACTATGGCTACACCTTC; CDR3 protein: CASSAPGGVNYGYTF
D gene: TRBD1; J gene: TRBJ1-1; V gene: TRBV11-3; clone size: .; CDR3 DNA: TGTGCCAGCAGCTTAGGCGGCAGGGGGGGGAAGGCTGAAGCTTTCTTT; CDR3 protein: CASSLGGRGGKAEAFF
D gene: TRBD2; J gene: TRBJ2-3; V gene: TRBV28; clone size: .; CDR3 DNA: TGTGCCAGCAGTAGTCCAGCCGGGGGCGGGGGGGGCACGCAGTATTTT; CDR3 protein: CASSSPAGGGGGTQYF
D gene: TRBD1; J gene: TRBJ2-1; V gene: TRBV10-3; clone size: few; CDR3 DNA: TGTGCCATCAGGGACAGGGCTGAGCAGTTCTTC; CDR3 protein: CAIRDRAEQFF
D gene: TRBD2; J gene: TRBJ2-1; V gene: TRBV20-1; clone size: many; CDR3 DNA: TGCAGTGCTAGAGCCGGGACTAGCTCGGCAGATGAGCAGTTCTTC; CDR3 protein: CSARAGTSSADEQFF
D gene: .; J gene: TRBJ1-1; V gene: TRBV19; clone size: .; CDR3 DNA: TGTGCCAGTAGTATCGCCGAGGACACTGAAGCTTTCTTT; CDR3 protein: CASSIAEDTEAFF
D gene: .; J gene: TRBJ2-3; V gene: TRBV7-8; clone size: few; CDR3 DNA: TGTGCCAGCAGCTCGCCCGGGGGCGAACTTCGCACAGATACGCAGTATTTT; CDR3 protein: CASSSPGGELRTDTQYF